The next 27 T cell receptor beta chains were all read from a single sample in a study of blood T cells in healthy people across ages. A second PCR, run for about 7 to 11 cycles, used a sample-barcoded 5' primer plus a J-beta primer mix. TCRdb independently ran MiXCR on the 5' RACE reads; one entry per CDR3 protein. The repertoire holds approximately 940,000 distinct CDR3 sequences, with 48% as singletons. Specimen: blood. Source of these receptors: a man younger than 40 in good health.

This clonotype was counted a few times. V usage is TRBV9 and J usage is TRBJ2-3, with 11 bases matching TRBD2. The CDR3 is made up of 17 amino acids. With V trimmed by 2 bases and J by 1 base, 6 bases remained unmatched. Germline V gene lookup returns CDR1 SGDLS and CDR2 YYNGEE. CDR3 coding DNA: TGTGCCAGCAGCGTGGGGACTAGCGGTTCTGGCACAGATACGCAGTATTTT. Translated: CASSVGTSGSGTDTQYF.

The chain joins TRBV29-1 to TRBJ2-3, with D unclear. The V end lost 0 bases, the J end lost 1 base, and 14 bases lay between the germline ends. Germline V CDR1 and CDR2: SQVTM, ANQGSEA. The CDR3 consists of 16 residues. The CDR3 DNA is TGCAGCGTTGAAGAGTTAAGCAGCCGAGGCACAGATACGCAGTATTTT. Its translation is CSVEELSSRGTDTQYF.

The V gene is TRBV4-2, the J gene TRBJ1-5; D is ambiguous. The CDR3 extends over 16 amino acids. V was shortened by 0 bases and J by 7 bases, with 16 bases between the two germline ends. The V gene's germline CDR1 is LGHNA and CDR2 YNFKEQ. CDR3 nucleotides: TGTGCCAGCAGCCAAGACGTCGGAGGGCTGGGCCAGCCCCAGCATTTT. Translation gives CASSQDVGGLGQPQHF.

This clonotype was recorded only once. This chain links TRBV7-2 with TRBJ2-7; 11 bases agree with TRBD2. Germline CDR1 reads SGHTA; CDR2 reads FQGNSA. V was pared by 7 bases and J by 1 base, with 6 bases of the junction left unmatched. The CDR3 loop spans 15 amino acids. CDR3 nucleotide sequence: TGTGCCAGCACCAAAACTAGCGGGGGTTCCTACGAGCAGTACTTC. Translation: CASTKTSGGSYEQYF. The variable domain in full, with the rest retrieved from reference TRBV7-2 and TRBJ2-7, is GAGVSQSPSNKVTEKGKDVELRCDPISGHTALYWYRQSLGQGLEFLIYFQGNSAPDKSGLPSDRFSAERTGGSVSTLTIQRTQQEDSAVYLCASTKTSGGSYEQYFGPGTRLTVT.

The chain combines TRBV7-2 with TRBJ1-4; D unresolved. V lost 6 bases, J lost 3 bases, and 14 bases lay in between. CDR3 length: 15 residues. CDR1 and CDR2 (germline): SGHTA, FQGNSA. The CDR3 DNA is TGTGCCAGCAGTTCACAGAGCGGGGCTAATGAAAAACTGTTTTTT. Encoded protein: CASSSQSGANEKLFF.

The chain joins TRBV10-3 to TRBJ2-5; maybe TRBD2 (5 bases). Trimming removed 4 bases from V and 5 bases from J, with 11 bases in between. The germline V gene has CDR1 ENHRY and CDR2 SYGVKD. This CDR3 spans 13 amino acids. The CDR3 sequence is CAISGVERETQYF. CDR3 nucleotides: TGTGCCATCAGTGGGGTGGAGCGGGAGACCCAGTACTTC.

This clonotype appeared a single time. The chain joins TRBV10-3 to TRBJ1-2; D perhaps matches TRBD1 (6 bases). The germline V gene encodes CDR1 ENHRY and CDR2 SYGVKD. V lost 0 bases to trimming and J lost 2 bases, with 10 bases between them. The CDR3 contains 15 residues. The CDR3 DNA sequence: TGTGCCATCAGTGAGTCGCAGGGGTTGAACTATGGCTACACCTTC. Translated, it gives CAISESQGLNYGYTF.

This clonotype was seen only a few times. V and J are TRBV6-4 and TRBJ1-1, with D uncertain. This CDR3 contains 14 residues. V was pared by 0 bases and J by 4 bases, with 9 bases between. From germline, CDR1 is MRHNA and CDR2 SNTAGT. DNA for the CDR3: TGTGCCAGCAGTGACTCGAACGTGGCCACTGAAGCTTTCTTT. Its protein is CASSDSNVATEAFF.

The chain recombines TRBV6-1 with TRBJ1-2; TRBD1 agrees at 11 bases. Losses at the gene ends were 6 bases for V and 2 bases for J; bases not matched to a gene: 2. The germline gives CDR1 MNHNS, CDR2 SASEGT. The length of the CDR3 is 14 residues. This chain's CDR3 is CASRRTGGNYGYTF. The CDR3 bases are TGTGCCAGCAGGCGGACAGGGGGCAACTATGGCTACACCTTC.

The sample holds one count of this clonotype. The chain couples TRBV29-1 to TRBJ2-1, with D unclear. This CDR3 contains 12 residues. The germline CDR1 and CDR2 sequences are SQVTM and ANQGSEA. V shed 1 base and J shed 9 bases, with 10 bases lying between them. CDR3 nucleotide sequence: TGCAGCGTTGAAGCCCTCCCCTCTGAGCAGTTCTTC. It encodes CSVEALPSEQFF.

The gene calls are TRBV24-1 and TRBJ1-5, with 12 nucleotides matching TRBD1. CDR1 KGHDR and CDR2 SFDVKD come from the germline V gene. The CDR3 totals 19 residues. V shed 3 bases, J shed 2 bases, and the junction held 10 bases outside the gene matches. The CDR3 DNA is TGTGCCACCAGTGATGACCGGGACAGGGGGCTTAGGGGCAATCAGCCCCAGCATTTT. Residues: CATSDDRDRGLRGNQPQHF.

This clonotype has just a few counts. The rearrangement links TRBV7-2 to TRBJ1-2; D possibly corresponds to TRBD1 (6 bases). Germline values: CDR1 SGHTA, CDR2 FQGNSA. The V end lost 7 bases, the J end lost 7 bases, and 16 bases lay between the germline ends. The CDR3 is made up of 13 amino acids. This chain's CDR3 is CASTPTGYTGYTF. The DNA of the CDR3 is TGTGCCAGCACTCCCACAGGGTACACTGGCTACACCTTC.

The chain carries TRBV10-3 and TRBJ1-1, with 8 bases aligning to TRBD1. J gave up 6 bases and V 4 bases, and 7 bases lay outside the gene matches. The germline V gene has CDR1 ENHRY and CDR2 SYGVKD. This CDR3 has 14 amino acids. The CDR3, as DNA: TGTGCCATCAGTGGGAGCAGGGGGCGAGCTGAAGCTTTCTTT. Its protein product is CAISGSRGRAEAFF.

The chain is built from TRBV28 and TRBJ1-5; D gene ambiguous. CDR1 and CDR2 from the germline V gene are MDHEN and SYDVKM. Trimming pared 2 bases from V and 5 bases from J, leaving 10 bases between. This CDR3 is built from 14 residues. CDR3 bases: TGTGCCAGCAGTTTACAAGGGATCTATCAGCCCCAGCATTTT. Its translation is CASSLQGIYQPQHF.

This clonotype has just one count. The chain links TRBV5-1 to TRBJ1-1; D uncertain. V was pared by 4 bases and J by 5 bases, with 27 bases between. This CDR3 is built from 18 residues. Germline lookup yields CDR1 SGHRS and CDR2 YFSETQ. The CDR3 protein is CASSLDLEDRRRGTEAFF. DNA for the CDR3: TGCGCCAGCAGCCTGGATTTAGAAGATCGAAGACGAGGTACTGAAGCTTTCTTT.

The rearrangement links TRBV20-1 to TRBJ2-1, with D perhaps TRBD1 (6 bases). The CDR3 runs to 15 residues. The ends were cut back, 0 bases at V and 2 bases at J, with 11 bases in the middle. Germline CDR1 DFQATT, CDR2 SNEGSKA (reference sequence). CDR3 sequence reads: CSAREARGPYNEQFF. The CDR3 bases are TGCAGTGCTAGAGAGGCCAGGGGCCCCTACAATGAGCAGTTCTTC.

V gene TRBV7-2 combines with J gene TRBJ2-1; perhaps TRBD2 as D (5 bases). Trimming removed 5 bases from V and 0 bases from J, with 14 bases in between. The CDR3 sequence is 16 residues long. Germline V CDR1 and CDR2: SGHTA, FQGNSA. DNA for the CDR3: TGTGCCAGCAGCCCCAGTGTAGGGAGCTCCTACAATGAGCAGTTCTTC. Translating it yields CASSPSVGSSYNEQFF.

This clonotype has a handful of counts. The rearrangement links TRBV7-2 to TRBJ1-2; 8 bases match TRBD1. Germline values: CDR1 SGHTA, CDR2 FQGNSA. This CDR3 region has 13 residues. The J segment lost 5 bases and the V segment lost 5 bases, leaving 4 bases of the junction unmatched. CDR3 bases: TGTGCCAGCAGCATCGGACAGGGATATGGCTACACCTTC. This codes for CASSIGQGYGYTF.

This clonotype was picked up many times. This chain uses TRBV6-2 or TRBV6-3 with TRBJ2-2, with TRBD2 matching over 8 bases. This CDR3 spans 14 amino acids. Unmatched junction bases numbered 0, after V lost 0 bases and J lost 6 bases. Germline V CDR1 and CDR2: MNHEY, SVGEGT. The CDR3: CASSYSTSAGELFF. The CDR3 bases are TGTGCCAGCAGTTACTCGACTAGCGCCGGGGAGCTGTTTTTT.

The genes are TRBV6-5 and TRBJ1-5; D might be TRBD1 (5 bases). With 6 bases removed from V and 5 bases from J, the gap between germline ends came to 14 bases. There are 14 residues in the CDR3. Germline CDR1 and CDR2: MNHEY and SVGAGI. CDR3 coding DNA: TGTGCCAGCAGATCCCGGGACGGATATCAGCCCCAGCATTTT. It codes for CASRSRDGYQPQHF.

The chain joins TRBV12-3 or TRBV12-4 to TRBJ1-5, with D possibly matching TRBD1 (5 bases). Trimming removed 3 bases from V and 0 bases from J, with 12 bases in between. The CDR3 totals 16 residues. The CDR3, as DNA: TGTGCCAGCAGTTTTGGGGCCCTGAATAGCAATCAGCCCCAGCATTTT. Residues: CASSFGALNSNQPQHF.

The chain employs TRBV6-1 and TRBJ1-2, with a possible D match to TRBD1 (5 bases). Between the trimmed V and J ends, which lost 6 bases and 0 bases, there was a span of 14 bases. This CDR3 region has 15 residues. Germline-derived CDR1 and CDR2 are MNHNS and SASEGT. The DNA of the CDR3 is TGTGCCAGCAGGGCGGGGGGTACCACTAACTATGGCTACACCTTC. It translates to CASRAGGTTNYGYTF.

The chain carries TRBV7-9 and TRBJ2-7; D possibly corresponds to TRBD1 (6 bases). Germline assignment: CDR1 SEHNR and CDR2 FQNEAQ (reference sequence). The CDR3 is 14 residues long. With 5 bases removed from V and 3 bases from J, the gap between germline ends came to 14 bases. CDR3: CASSPRDNLYEQYF. DNA of the CDR3: TGTGCCAGCAGCCCCCGGGACAATCTCTACGAGCAGTACTTC.

This clonotype was counted a single time. J is TRBJ2-3 and V is TRBV7-3, with 7 bases identical to TRBD1. The V gene's germline CDR1 is SGHTA and CDR2 FQGTGA. CDR3 size: 14 residues. The V gene end was trimmed by 2 bases and the J gene end by 5 bases; junction bases not matched to a gene: 4. The CDR3 DNA reads TGTGCCAGCAGCTTAGAGGGGGCCGAAGATACGCAGTATTTT. It encodes CASSLEGAEDTQYF.

This clonotype was counted between two and nine times. The chain is built from TRBV27 and TRBJ1-2; TRBD1 agrees at 7 bases. Germline CDR1 and CDR2: MNHEY and SMNVEV (reference sequence). This CDR3 comprises 18 residues. The V and J ends lost 6 bases and 4 bases, in that order; junction bases with no gene match: 20. CDR3 region: CASRTRDSFEGVAYGYTF. CDR3 coding DNA: TGTGCCAGCAGAACTCGGGACAGCTTCGAGGGGGTAGCCTATGGCTACACCTTC.

The chain has TRBV6-5 and TRBJ2-3; D is possibly TRBD2 (6 bases). V was cut by 2 bases and J by 1 base, with 10 bases left in between. This CDR3 is 15 amino acids long. CDR1 is MNHEY, CDR2 SVGAGI, per germline. The chain's CDR3 is CASSYRPGGTDTQYF. CDR3 in DNA: TGTGCCAGCAGTTACAGGCCGGGGGGCACAGATACGCAGTATTTT.

This sequence joins TRBV5-1 and TRBJ2-1, with unresolved D. The V gene lost 4 bases and the J gene lost 0 bases, with 11 bases spanning the gap. The germline V gene has CDR1 SGHRS and CDR2 YFSETQ. The CDR3 covers 15 residues. The CDR3 spells CASSSDTGSYNEQFF. The CDR3 nucleotides read TGCGCCAGCAGCAGCGACACGGGCTCCTACAATGAGCAGTTCTTC.